This T cell receptor beta chain derives from a study of identifying expanded T cells in peripheral blood. As concerns this clone: One end of the junction fails to match germline, which may point to a read error. The sample carries other DNA sequences with the same CDR3.

Collection occurred without any documented infections or immune events in donors. Sequencing used immunoSEQ multiplex PCR; TCRdb keeps in-frame clones, though not all of them. The sample shows roughly 100,000 clones, 85% to 90% of them seen only once. Germline loops: CDR1 MDHEN, CDR2 SYDVKM. The CDR3 length is 12 residues. This sequence originates from a person aged 18-70 years in good health. The chain combines TRBV28 with TRBJ1-5; no reliable D call. The specimen was blood. CDR3 nucleotide sequence: TGTGCCAGCAGCTTATCCGGGCAGCCCCAGCATTTT. Protein sequence: CASSLSGQPQHF.